This T cell receptor beta chain emerged from a study of spatial heterogeneity in lung cancer. Study overall: Alpha-chain sequences were consistently detected less often than beta-chain sequences.

This sample's time point: sample taken at primary tumor resection. The input material, whole RNA from tumor, nontumor lung or frozen PBMC, was sequenced unsorted. Study results and limitations: Expanded alpha and beta TCR counts within tumors tracked tumor mutation counts.

This clonotype was counted at least ten times. Antigen unknown. TCRdb re-called the 5' RACE reads through MiXCR, storing one row per CDR3 protein. The sample carries approximately 18,000 distinct CDR3 sequences, roughly 6% recorded once. This CDR3 is 16 amino acids long. J lost 4 bases, V lost 0 bases, and 6 bases had no gene match. Germline CDR1 reads SGDLS; CDR2 reads YYNGEE. The V and J genes are TRBV9 and TRBJ2-3; TRBD2 matches 9 bases. The receptor's source is a female donor with early-stage non-small cell lung cancer. This specimen was lung tumor tissue, taken at surgery. The CDR3 reads CASSVAAGGRSDTQYF. The DNA for the CDR3 is TGTGCCAGCAGCGTAGCAGCGGGAGGTAGATCAGATACGCAGTATTTT. Based on the CDR3 plus reference TRBV9 and TRBJ2-3, the full variable domain is DSGVTQTPKHLITATGQRVTLRCSPRSGDLSVYWYQQSLDQGLQFLIQYYNGEERAKGNILERFSAQQFPDLHSELNLSSLELGDSALYFCASSVAAGGRSDTQYFGPGTRLTVL.